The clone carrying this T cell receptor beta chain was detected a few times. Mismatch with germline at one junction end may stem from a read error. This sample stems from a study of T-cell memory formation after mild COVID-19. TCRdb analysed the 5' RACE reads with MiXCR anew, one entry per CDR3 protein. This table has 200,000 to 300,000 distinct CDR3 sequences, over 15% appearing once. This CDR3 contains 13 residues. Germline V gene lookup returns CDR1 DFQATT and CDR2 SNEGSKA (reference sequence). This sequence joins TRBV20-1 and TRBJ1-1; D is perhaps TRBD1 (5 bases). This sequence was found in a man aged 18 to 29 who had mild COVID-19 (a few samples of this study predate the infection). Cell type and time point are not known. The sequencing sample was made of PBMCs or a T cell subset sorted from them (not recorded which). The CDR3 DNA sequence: TGCAGTGCCAGAGGGGAAATGAACACTGAAGCTTTCTTT. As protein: CSARGEMNTEAFF.